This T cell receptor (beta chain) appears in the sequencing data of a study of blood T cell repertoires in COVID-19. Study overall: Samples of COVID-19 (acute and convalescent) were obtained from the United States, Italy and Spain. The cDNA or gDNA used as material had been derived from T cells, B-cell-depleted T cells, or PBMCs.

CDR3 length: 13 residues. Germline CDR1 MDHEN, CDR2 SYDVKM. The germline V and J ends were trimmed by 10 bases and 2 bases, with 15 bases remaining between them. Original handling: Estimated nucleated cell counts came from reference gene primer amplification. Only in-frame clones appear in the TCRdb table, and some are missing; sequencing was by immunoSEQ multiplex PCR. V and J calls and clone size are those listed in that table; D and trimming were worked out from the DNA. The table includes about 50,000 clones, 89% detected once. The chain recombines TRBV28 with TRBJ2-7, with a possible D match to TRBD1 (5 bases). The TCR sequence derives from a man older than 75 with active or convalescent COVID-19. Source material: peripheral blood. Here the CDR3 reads CATLRQIPYEQYF. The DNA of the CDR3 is TGTGCCACCCTGAGACAGATCCCCTACGAGCAGTACTTC.